Sequencing of this T cell receptor beta chain was carried out in a study of response to subunit inactivated influenza vaccine. This clonotype was detected only a few times. Its antigen remains unknown. TCRdb re-derived calls from the RT-PCR reads in MiXCR, one entry per CDR3 protein. Among under 800,000 distinct CDR3 sequences listed, about 14% were seen once. Study-wide results and limits: T cells newly recruited by each seasonal influenza vaccination are few, the authors suggested.

The CDR3 runs to 17 residues. V shed 0 bases, J shed 2 bases, and the junction held 7 bases outside the gene matches. Germline CDR1 and CDR2: DFQATT and SNEGSKA (reference sequence). This receptor was identified in a man between 45 and 60 years old who received an inactivated influenza vaccine. The V and J genes are TRBV20-1 and TRBJ2-7; 13 bases map to TRBD2. The sample here was PBMCs from blood, taken 14 days before vaccination. CDR3 sequence (DNA): TGCAGTGCTAGAGATAGGACTAGCGGGAGTGTGGCCTACGAGCAGTACTTC. It specifies CSARDRTSGSVAYEQYF.